The present TCR beta chain was sequenced within a study of T cells after posttransplantation cyclophosphamide. The study's findings and limits: Recipient CMV seropositivity and CMV reactivation strongly tracked TRB clonality. TRB overlap between skin or GI tissue T cells and blood was limited. Donor-recipient repertoire similarity was low at 1-2 months, rising over year one.

Comments on this clone: Its antigen is not identified.

Clones were sequenced by immunoSEQ multiplex PCR, and TCRdb holds only the in-frame ones, with some missing. The table includes around 17,000 clones, 85% detected once. Sampled 1 year posttransplant, controls received myeloablative marrow transplants, methotrexate and a calcineurin inhibitor. V lost 7 bases to trimming and J lost 3 bases, with 16 bases between them. Germline-derived CDR1 and CDR2 are SNHLY and FYNNEI. The CDR3 has 14 residues. Sequenced here: PBMCs, sampled after allogeneic stem cell transplant with calcineurin inhibitor and methotrexate. The sequence came from a female patient aged 18 to 29 who received an allogeneic stem cell transplant from an unrelated donor, was CMV-positive, and had acute and chronic GVHD. Part of the T cell pool may stem from the graft donor. The chain is built from TRBV2 and TRBJ2-7, with D perhaps TRBD2 (8 bases). CDR3 protein: CASKPGGTSYEQYF. The DNA for the CDR3 is TGTGCCAGCAAGCCAGGGGGGACTAGCTACGAGCAGTACTTC.